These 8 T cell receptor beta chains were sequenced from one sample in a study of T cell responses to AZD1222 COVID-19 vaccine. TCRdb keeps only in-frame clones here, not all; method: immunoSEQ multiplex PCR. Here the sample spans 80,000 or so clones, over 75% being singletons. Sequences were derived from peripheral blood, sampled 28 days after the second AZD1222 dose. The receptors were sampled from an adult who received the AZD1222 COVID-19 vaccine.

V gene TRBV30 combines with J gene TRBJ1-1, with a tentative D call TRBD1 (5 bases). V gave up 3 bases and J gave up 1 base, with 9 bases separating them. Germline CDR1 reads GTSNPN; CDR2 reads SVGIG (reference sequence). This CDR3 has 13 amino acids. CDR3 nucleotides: TGTGCCTGGAGGGCGGACACGAACACTGAAGCTTTCTTT. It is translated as CAWRADTNTEAFF. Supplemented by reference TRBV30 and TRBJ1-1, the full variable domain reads SQTIHQWPATLVQPVGSPLSLECTVEGTSNPNLYWYRQAAGRGLQLLFYSVGIGQISSEVPQNLSASRPQDRQFILSSKKLLLSDSGFYLCAWRADTNTEAFFGQGTRLTVV.

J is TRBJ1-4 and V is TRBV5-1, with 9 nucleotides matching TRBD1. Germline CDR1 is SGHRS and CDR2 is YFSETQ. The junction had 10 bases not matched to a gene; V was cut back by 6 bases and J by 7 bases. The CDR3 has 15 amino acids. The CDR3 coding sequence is TGCGCCAGCACCCCGGGACAGGGCTGGGGTGAAAAACTGTTTTTT. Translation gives CASTPGQGWGEKLFF.

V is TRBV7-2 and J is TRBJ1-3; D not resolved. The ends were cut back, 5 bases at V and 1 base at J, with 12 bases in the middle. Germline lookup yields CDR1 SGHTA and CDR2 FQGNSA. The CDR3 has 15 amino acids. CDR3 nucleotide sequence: TGTGCCAGCAGCCGCCCTCCTGGTTCTGGAAACACCATATATTTT. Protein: CASSRPPGSGNTIYF.

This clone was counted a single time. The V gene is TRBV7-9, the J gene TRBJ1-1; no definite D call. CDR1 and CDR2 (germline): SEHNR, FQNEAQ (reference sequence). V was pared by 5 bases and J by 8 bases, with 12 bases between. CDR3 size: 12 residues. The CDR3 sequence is CASSPRTEEAFF. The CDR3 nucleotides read TGTGCCAGCAGCCCCAGGACCGAAGAAGCTTTCTTT.

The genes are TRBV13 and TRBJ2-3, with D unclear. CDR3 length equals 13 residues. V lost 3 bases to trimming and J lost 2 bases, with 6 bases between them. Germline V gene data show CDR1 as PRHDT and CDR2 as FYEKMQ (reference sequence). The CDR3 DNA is TGTGCCAGCAGCTTGACCCCCACAGATACGCAGTATTTT. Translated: CASSLTPTDTQYF.

The DNA of the CDR3 is TGTGCCAGTATGGGACCCGGGGGATCCTACGAGCAGTACTTC. Translated: CASMGPGGSYEQYF. The chain uses TRBV19 and TRBJ2-7; weak D call: TRBD2 (6 bases). In germline, CDR1 is LNHDA, CDR2 SQIVND (reference sequence). V was clipped by 7 bases and J by 1 base, with 14 bases between them. The CDR3 runs to 14 residues.

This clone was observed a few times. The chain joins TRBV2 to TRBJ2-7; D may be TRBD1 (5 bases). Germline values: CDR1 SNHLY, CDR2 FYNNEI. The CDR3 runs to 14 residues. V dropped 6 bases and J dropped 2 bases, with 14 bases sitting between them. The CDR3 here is CASSNTGRTYEQYF. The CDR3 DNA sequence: TGTGCCAGCAGCAACACAGGAAGAACCTACGAGCAGTACTTC.

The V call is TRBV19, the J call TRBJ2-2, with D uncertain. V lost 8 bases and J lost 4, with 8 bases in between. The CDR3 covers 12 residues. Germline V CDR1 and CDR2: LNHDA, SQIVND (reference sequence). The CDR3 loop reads CASGTFTGELFF. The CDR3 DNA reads TGTGCCAGTGGAACATTCACCGGGGAGCTGTTTTTT.